This entry lists 22 T cell receptor beta chains sequenced from one sample in a study of CD8+ T cells in alopecia areata. Treatment here: oral pan-JAK inhibitor, 5-10 mg twice daily. RNA extraction was followed by reverse transcription into cDNA, which acted as the sequencing template. Assay: immunoSEQ multiplex PCR; the TCRdb copy retains only in-frame clones and omits some. In the table there are approximately 200,000 clones, more than 45% of which are singletons. The source material was CD4+ T cells sorted from blood, sampled at week 24, from a patient treated with tofacitinib. These receptors were taken from a human donor with alopecia areata.

This CDR3 reads CAWSHTGGETQYF. In nucleotides, the CDR3 is TGTGCCTGGAGCCATACGGGAGGGGAGACCCAGTACTTC. The V and J genes are TRBV30 and TRBJ2-5, with 8 bases matching TRBD2. This CDR3 comprises 13 residues. Germline assignment: CDR1 GTSNPN and CDR2 SVGIG (reference sequence). V shed 3 bases, J shed 5 bases, and the junction held 5 bases outside the gene matches.

The V and J genes are TRBV9 and TRBJ2-1; TRBD2 aligns across 9 bases. This CDR3 is 15 amino acids long. The ends lost 4 bases at V and 8 bases at J; junction bases unmatched: 10. The germline gives CDR1 SGDLS, CDR2 YYNGEE. CDR3 sequence reads: CASSIRGLARDEQFF. The CDR3 DNA is TGTGCCAGCAGCATCCGCGGACTAGCGCGCGATGAGCAGTTCTTC.

This chain links TRBV5-1 with TRBJ2-1; 11 bases are shared with TRBD2. Germline values: CDR1 SGHRS, CDR2 YFSETQ. The CDR3 is made up of 14 amino acids. J was trimmed by 5 bases and V by 7 bases; bases with no gene match: 5. CDR3 protein: CASSQTSGNNEQFF. The CDR3 region has the DNA TGCGCCAGCTCACAGACTAGCGGGAACAATGAGCAGTTCTTC.

The chain has TRBV29-1 and TRBJ1-1, with TRBD1 as a possible D gene (5 bases). CDR1 and CDR2 (germline): SQVTM, ANQGSEA. The CDR3 is 12 residues long. V was cut by 4 bases and J by 0 bases, with 6 bases left in between. The CDR3 DNA sequence: TGCAGCGTTGGACAGTTGAACACTGAAGCTTTCTTT. Its translation: CSVGQLNTEAFF.

The gene calls are TRBV5-1 and TRBJ1-6; D may be TRBD1 (6 bases). CDR3 length: 15 amino acids. V shed 4 bases and J shed 5 bases, with 13 bases lying between them. Germline CDR1 and CDR2: SGHRS and YFSETQ. The CDR3 sequence is CASSRGQWDNSPLHF. The CDR3 nucleotides read TGCGCCAGCAGCCGAGGACAGTGGGATAATTCACCCCTCCACTTT.

The chain carries TRBV7-2 and TRBJ2-3, with a possible D match to TRBD1 (5 bases). V shed 5 bases and J shed 4 bases, with 7 bases lying between them. Germline CDR1 and CDR2: SGHTA and FQGNSA. This CDR3 comprises 12 residues. CDR3 amino acids: CASSPGSDTQYF. CDR3 nucleotides: TGTGCCAGCAGCCCAGGGTCAGATACGCAGTATTTT. Looking up the rest from reference TRBV7-2 and TRBJ2-3 gives the full variable domain: GAGVSQSPSNKVTEKGKDVELRCDPISGHTALYWYRQSLGQGLEFLIYFQGNSAPDKSGLPSDRFSAERTGGSVSTLTIQRTQQEDSAVYLCASSPGSDTQYFGPGTRLTVL.

This clone has a handful of counts. The rearrangement links TRBV4-2 to TRBJ2-2; 8 bases fit TRBD2. Germline CDR1 reads LGHNA; CDR2 reads YNFKEQ. There are 16 residues in the CDR3. Trimming at V came to 1 base and at J to 4 bases, leaving 5 bases not matched to a gene. CDR3 coding DNA: TGTGCCAGCAGCCAAGTTGCCCGGGGGGGCACCGGGGAGCTGTTTTTT. Its protein product is CASSQVARGGTGELFF.

This chain uses TRBV5-1 with TRBJ2-1, with 10 positions matching TRBD1. The trim removed 1 base at V and 8 bases at J, leaving 3 bases unmatched. The V gene's germline CDR1 is SGHRS and CDR2 YFSETQ. This CDR3 has 14 amino acids. For the CDR3, the DNA is TGCGCCAGCAGCTTGACCGGGACAGGGGATGAGCAGTTCTTC. Protein sequence: CASSLTGTGDEQFF. The complete variable domain, with remaining parts taken from reference TRBV5-1 and TRBJ2-1, reads KAGVTQTPRYLIKTRGQQVTLSCSPISGHRSVSWYQQTPGQGLQFLFEYFSETQRNKGNFPGRFSGRQFSNSRSEMNVSTLELGDSALYLCASSLTGTGDEQFFGPGTRLTVL.

This clone occurred a few times. The V gene is TRBV5-4, the J gene TRBJ2-6; 10 nucleotides align to TRBD1. This CDR3 region has 16 residues. Germline values: CDR1 SGHNT, CDR2 YYREEE (reference sequence). The J segment lost 2 bases and the V segment lost 3 bases, leaving 2 bases of the junction unmatched. The DNA for the CDR3 is TGTGCCAGCAGCTGGGGACAGGGGACTGGGGCCAACGTCCTGACTTTC. Amino acid sequence: CASSWGQGTGANVLTF.

The chain is built from TRBV9 and TRBJ2-3; D is perhaps TRBD2 (5 bases). This CDR3 region has 13 residues. Per germline, CDR1 SGDLS and CDR2 YYNGEE. V lost 3 bases and J 6 bases, leaving 11 bases between the germline ends. The CDR3 DNA is TGTGCCAGCAGCGCCCAAGTAGCGGATACGCAGTATTTT. It specifies CASSAQVADTQYF.

Concerning this clone: This CDR3 is also generated by other DNA sequences in the sample. The chain joins TRBV4-2 to TRBJ1-1, with 9 bases that match TRBD1. The CDR3 runs to 14 residues. V was pared by 0 bases and J by 5 bases, with 1 base of the junction left unmatched. Germline V CDR1 and CDR2: LGHNA, YNFKEQ. The CDR3 loop is CASSQEDRGTEAFF. Here the CDR3 DNA reads TGTGCCAGCAGCCAAGAGGACAGGGGAACTGAAGCTTTCTTT.

The J gene is TRBJ2-1, the V gene TRBV29-1, with 9 bases lining up with TRBD2. With V trimmed by 2 bases and J by 8 bases, 10 bases remained unmatched. The CDR3 loop spans 15 amino acids. Per the germline V gene, CDR1 is SQVTM and CDR2 is ANQGSEA. CDR3 DNA: TGCAGCGTTGAAACACGCGGGAGGGCCGAAGATGAGCAGTTCTTC. Translation gives CSVETRGRAEDEQFF.

This clone has only a few counts. The chain has TRBV19 and TRBJ2-1; unclear D gene. The CDR3 length is 15 residues. Germline V gene sequence: CDR1 LNHDA, CDR2 SQIVND (reference sequence). Trimming took off 6 bases at V and 5 bases at J, with 17 bases between the two ends. CDR3 coding DNA: TGTGCCAGTAGCACGAAGCCGCAAGCTCACAATGAGCAGTTCTTC. Amino acids: CASSTKPQAHNEQFF.

This clone has a handful of counts. The V and J genes are TRBV29-1 and TRBJ2-1; no clear D. Germline CDR1 SQVTM, CDR2 ANQGSEA. The CDR3 contains 12 residues. V was shortened by 4 bases and J by 3 bases, with 7 bases between the two germline ends. The chain's CDR3 is CSVAMSYNEQFF. The CDR3 coding sequence is TGCAGCGTTGCGATGAGCTACAATGAGCAGTTCTTC.

The chain uses TRBV18 and TRBJ2-2; perhaps TRBD1 as D (6 bases). V gave up 5 bases and J gave up 1 base, with 8 bases separating them. CDR1 and CDR2 from the germline V gene are KGHSH and LQKENI. This CDR3 comprises 14 residues. CDR3 nucleotides: TGTGCCAGCTCATCGGACAGGAACACCGGGGAGCTGTTTTTT. This gives the protein CASSSDRNTGELFF. The full variable domain, its missing parts supplied by reference TRBV18 and TRBJ2-2, is NAGVMQNPRHLVRRRGQEARLRCSPMKGHSHVYWYRQLPEEGLKFMVYLQKENIIDESGMPKERFSAEFPKEGPSILRIQQVVRGDSAAYFCASSSDRNTGELFFGEGSRLTVL.

The chain joins TRBV5-4 to TRBJ2-3; 9 bases fit TRBD2. In germline, CDR1 is SGHNT, CDR2 YYREEE (reference sequence). CDR3 length: 18 residues. Losses at the gene ends were 4 bases for V and 0 bases for J; bases not matched to a gene: 12. CDR3 sequence (DNA): TGTGCCAGCAGCAATAGCGGGGGCCTAGGGGATAGCACAGATACGCAGTATTTT. Encoded protein: CASSNSGGLGDSTDTQYF. The entire variable domain, with the rest obtained from reference TRBV5-4 and TRBJ2-3, is as follows: ETGVTQSPTHLIKTRGQQVTLRCSSQSGHNTVSWYQQALGQGPQFIFQYYREEENGRGNFPPRFSGLQFPNYSSELNVNALELDDSALYLCASSNSGGLGDSTDTQYFGPGTRLTVL.

This clone occurred once. V is TRBV29-1 and J is TRBJ2-5; D is uncertain. Between the trimmed V and J ends, which lost 3 bases and 1 base, there was a span of 18 bases. Per germline, CDR1 SQVTM and CDR2 ANQGSEA. This CDR3 contains 16 residues. CDR3 protein: CSVEFFSLEPQETQYF. CDR3 nucleotides: TGCAGCGTTGAGTTTTTCAGCCTTGAACCCCAAGAGACCCAGTACTTC.

The genes are TRBV28 and TRBJ1-2, with D unresolved. Germline values: CDR1 MDHEN, CDR2 SYDVKM. V lost 5 bases, J lost 0 bases, and 10 bases lay in between. There are 14 residues in the CDR3. CDR3 bases: TGTGCCAGCAGTAAGATGGGAGCTAACTATGGCTACACCTTC. Translating gives CASSKMGANYGYTF.

This clone has a handful of counts. V gene TRBV7-2 combines with J gene TRBJ2-2; D is unresolved. This CDR3 region has 15 residues. Germline CDR1 and CDR2: SGHTA and FQGNSA. V was cut by 5 bases and J by 0 bases, with 10 bases left in between. Written as DNA, the CDR3 is TGTGCCAGCAGCATGGACGGAACGAACACCGGGGAGCTGTTTTTT. This encodes CASSMDGTNTGELFF.

The chain joins TRBV5-1 to TRBJ2-5; TRBD1 agrees at 9 bases. The CDR3 is 16 residues long. J was trimmed by 1 base and V by 2 bases; bases with no gene match: 6. Germline values: CDR1 SGHRS, CDR2 YFSETQ. In DNA, the CDR3 is TGCGCCAGCAGCTTCTCCGGACAGGGGTCCCAAGAGACCCAGTACTTC. Translating gives CASSFSGQGSQETQYF.

Here the CDR3 DNA reads TGCAGCGTTGGTTCGAACACTGAAGCTTTCTTT. Amino acids: CSVGSNTEAFF. The chain combines TRBV29-1 with TRBJ1-1; D gene unclear. The CDR3 totals 11 residues. V lost 4 bases and J 1 base, leaving 4 bases between the germline ends. CDR1 and CDR2 (germline): SQVTM, ANQGSEA.

The chain is built from TRBV7-8 and TRBJ2-7, with D possibly being TRBD2 (7 bases). Trimming shortened V by 2 bases and J by 2 bases, and 22 bases separated the two germline ends. Germline V gene lookup returns CDR1 SGHVS and CDR2 FQNEAQ. CDR3 length equals 18 residues. This CDR3 is CASSLTTGTSAFTYEQYF. Here the CDR3 DNA reads TGTGCCAGCAGCTTAACGACAGGAACTAGCGCGTTCACCTACGAGCAGTACTTC.